This is a list of T cell receptor beta chains from one sample in a study of blood T cell repertoires in COVID-19. Method: immunoSEQ multiplex PCR; TCRdb's copy keeps in-frame clones and lacks some. The sample carries roughly 100,000 clones, about 75% recorded once. Sequences were obtained from peripheral blood. The source is an elderly woman with acute or convalescent COVID-19. The CDR3 runs from the conserved cysteine through the conserved F or W. Fields, in order: J gene, V gene, clone size, D gene, CDR3 protein, CDR3 DNA. The D gene is left open where the match is weak. Size is omitted from some rows. Given values are once, few, many or a class for expanded clones.

>TRBJ2-7|TRBV27|once|TRBD1
CASSARQGNYEQYF
TGTGCCAGCAGTGCTAGACAGGGTAACTACGAGCAGTACTTC
>TRBJ2-7|TRBV27|NA|TRBD2
CASSPLERGTYEQYF
TGTGCCAGCAGTCCCCTGGAGCGGGGAACCTACGAGCAGTACTTC
>TRBJ1-5|TRBV6-2/TRBV6-3|few|NA
CASSLQLGWNQPQHF
TGTGCCAGCAGTTTGCAACTCGGTTGGAATCAGCCCCAGCATTTT
>TRBJ1-2|TRBV3-1/TRBV3-2|NA|NA
CASSQDLSGASGYTF
TGTGCCAGCAGCCAAGATCTTTCAGGGGCAAGCGGCTACACCTTC
>TRBJ2-1|TRBV4-3|NA|TRBD2
CASSQGLAGRYNEQFF
TGCGCCAGCAGCCAAGGGCTAGCGGGGAGATACAATGAGCAGTTCTTC
>TRBJ1-2|TRBV30|NA|NA
CAWSVLVGGGSGYTF
TGTGCCTGGAGTGTCCTAGTTGGGGGAGGATCTGGCTACACCTTC
>TRBJ2-3|TRBV5-1|NA|NA
CASSLGTGRDTQYF
TGCGCCAGCAGCTTGGGGACTGGCCGGGATACGCAGTATTTT
>TRBJ2-3|TRBV18|NA|NA
CASSPSSDTQYF
TGTGCCAGCTCACCAAGCTCAGATACGCAGTATTTT
>TRBJ2-7|TRBV21-1|NA|NA
CASRTQGVAASKASYEQYF
TGTGCCAGCAGAACCCAGGGAGTAGCGGCGAGCAAGGCGTCCTACGAGCAGTACTTC
>TRBJ2-7|TRBV30|many|TRBD2
CAWSVIAGGEQYF
TGTGCCTGGAGTGTAATAGCGGGAGGCGAGCAGTACTTC
>TRBJ2-7|TRBV5-1|NA|TRBD1
CASSPGTGVREQYF
TGCGCCAGCAGCCCCGGGACAGGGGTTCGAGAGCAGTACTTC
>TRBJ1-4|TRBV6-1|medium-sized|TRBD1
CASSDTGTEEKLFF
TGTGCCAGCAGTGATACCGGGACAGAAGAAAAACTGTTTTTT
>TRBJ2-2|TRBV18|NA|NA
CASSPLGGNANTGELFF
TGTGCCAGCTCACCGCTCGGGGGAAACGCGAACACCGGGGAGCTGTTTTTT
>TRBJ2-1|TRBV7-2|few|NA
CASSPEAYTYNEQFF
TGTGCCAGCAGCCCAGAGGCGTACACCTACAATGAGCAGTTCTTC
>TRBJ1-1|TRBV30|NA|NA
CAWSVVGGGTEAFF
TGTGCCTGGAGTGTTGTGGGTGGGGGGACTGAAGCTTTCTTT
>TRBJ1-2|TRBV28|NA|TRBD1
CASGTGHGYTF
TGTGCCAGCGGGACAGGGCATGGCTACACCTTC
>TRBJ2-2|TRBV4-3|NA|TRBD2
CASSQDYAGVSTGELFF
TGCGCCAGCAGCCAAGACTACGCGGGAGTGTCCACCGGGGAGCTGTTTTTT
>TRBJ1-4|TRBV9|NA|NA
CASSVGGSGEKLFF
TGTGCCAGCAGCGTAGGAGGGAGCGGTGAAAAACTGTTTTTT
>TRBJ1-3|TRBV19|NA|TRBD1
CASRNGQGQDTIYF
TGTGCCAGTAGAAATGGACAGGGGCAAGACACCATATATTTT
>TRBJ1-2|TRBV28|once|NA
CASRPSTSTYGYTF
TGTGCCAGCAGACCCTCGACAAGCACCTATGGCTACACCTTC
>TRBJ2-1|TRBV9|few|TRBD2
CASSVGLAGGWGNYNEQFF
TGTGCCAGCAGCGTAGGGCTAGCGGGAGGTTGGGGGAACTACAATGAGCAGTTCTTC
>TRBJ1-2|TRBV12-3/TRBV12-4|NA|TRBD1
CASRRGQGYRSSF
TGTGCCAGCAGACGGGGACAGGGGTATCGCAGTTCCTTC
>TRBJ2-5|TRBV14|NA|TRBD1
CASSRDRGMRETQYF
TGTGCCAGCAGCCGAGACAGGGGGATGCGAGAGACCCAGTACTTC
>TRBJ2-7|TRBV19|few|TRBD1
CASGQGLSSYEQYF
TGTGCCAGTGGACAGGGCCTGAGCTCCTACGAGCAGTACTTC
>TRBJ1-2|TRBV12-3/TRBV12-4|once|NA
CASNRGNGYTF
TGTGCCAGCAATCGGGGGAATGGCTACACCTTC
>TRBJ1-5|TRBV6-5|NA|NA
CASKPGVDQPQHF
TGTGCCAGCAAACCGGGGGTGGATCAGCCCCAGCATTTT
>TRBJ2-7|TRBV5-1|few|NA
CASSSGIYSPVEQYF
TGCGCCAGCAGCTCGGGAATCTACAGTCCCGTCGAGCAGTACTTC
>TRBJ2-1|TRBV9|NA|TRBD2
CASGELGLAGDEQFF
TGTGCCAGCGGAGAACTTGGACTAGCGGGCGATGAGCAGTTCTTC
>TRBJ2-1|TRBV12-5|once|NA
CASGSGGYEQFF
TGTGCTAGTGGTTCCGGTGGTTATGAGCAGTTCTTC
>TRBJ2-3|TRBV7-9|NA|NA
CASSLGAYTQYF
TGTGCCAGCAGCCTTGGGGCTTATACGCAGTATTTT
>TRBJ1-2|TRBV5-5|NA|NA
CASSLGMGTLQYGYTF
TGTGCCAGCAGCTTGGGGATGGGCACTTTACAGTATGGCTACACCTTC
>TRBJ1-1|TRBV10-3|NA|NA
CAISTAKVSPEAFF
TGTGCCATCAGCACAGCCAAAGTCTCTCCTGAAGCTTTCTTT
>TRBJ2-1|TRBV9|few|TRBD2
CASSVDSGRVFF
TGTGCCAGCAGCGTAGATAGCGGGAGGGTCTTCTTC
>TRBJ2-7|TRBV14|NA|TRBD2
CASSQARLAGALDF
TGTGCCAGCAGCCAAGCAAGACTAGCGGGAGCTCTGGACTTC
>TRBJ2-5|TRBV4-3|once|NA
CASSQGGVGVGGQETQYF
TGCGCCAGCAGCCAAGGAGGGGTCGGGGTCGGGGGCCAAGAGACCCAGTACTTC
>TRBJ2-1|TRBV7-9|NA|NA
CASSPQEYNEQFF
TGTGCCAGCAGCCCCCAAGAGTACAATGAGCAGTTCTTC
>TRBJ1-5|TRBV19|NA|TRBD1
CARDTGASEYNQPQHF
TGTGCCAGGGATACAGGGGCCTCGGAGTACAATCAGCCCCAGCATTTT
>TRBJ1-6|TRBV28|NA|TRBD1
CASSRIDRGDSPLHF
TGTGCCAGCAGTAGAATTGACAGGGGAGATTCACCCCTCCACTTT
>TRBJ1-6|TRBV19|NA|NA
CASSSWTEVNSPLHF
TGTGCCAGTAGTTCCTGGACAGAAGTCAATTCACCCCTCCACTTT
>TRBJ2-2|TRBV3-1/TRBV3-2|once|NA
CASSQVNRAAGELFF
TGTGCCAGCAGCCAAGTCAACAGGGCGGCCGGGGAGCTGTTTTTT
>TRBJ2-3|TRBV29-1|NA|TRBD2
CSVSWGSGRVDTQYF
TGCAGCGTCAGTTGGGGGAGCGGGAGAGTAGATACGCAGTATTTT
>TRBJ2-7|TRBV27|many|TRBD2
CASRRGTSGTAYEQYF
TGTGCCAGCAGAAGAGGGACTAGCGGGACCGCCTACGAGCAGTACTTC
>TRBJ2-5|TRBV5-1|once|TRBD2
CASSLDASGGWETQYF
TGCGCCAGCAGCTTGGATGCTAGCGGGGGATGGGAGACCCAGTACTTC
>TRBJ1-2|TRBV5-6|NA|NA
CASSYRERKYGYTF
TGTGCCAGCAGCTACAGGGAGCGGAAATATGGCTACACCTTC
>TRBJ1-4|TRBV30|NA|TRBD1
CAWSPGQGGEKLFF
TGTGCCTGGAGTCCTGGGCAGGGGGGTGAAAAACTGTTTTTT
>TRBJ1-2|TRBV6-2/TRBV6-3|NA|NA
CASSYAGSYGYTF
TGTGCCAGCAGTTACGCAGGAAGCTATGGCTACACCTTC
>TRBJ2-7|TRBV5-1|NA|NA
CASSLSGSSYEQYF
TGCGCCAGCAGCTTGTCCGGGAGCTCCTACGAGCAGTACTTC
>TRBJ1-5|TRBV5-4|NA|NA
CASSLAGYNQPQHF
TGTGCCAGCAGCTTGGCAGGGTACAATCAGCCCCAGCATTTT
>TRBJ2-5|TRBV5-1|NA|NA
CASSLFSGPFQETQYF
TGCGCCAGCAGCTTGTTCAGCGGGCCCTTCCAAGAGACCCAGTACTTC
>TRBJ1-1|TRBV6-2/TRBV6-3|few|NA
CASSPPGLNTEAFF
TGTGCCAGCAGCCCACCGGGATTGAACACTGAAGCTTTCTTT
>TRBJ2-4|TRBV7-9|NA|NA
CASSFGQQLAKNIQYF
TGTGCCAGCAGCTTCGGACAGCAACTAGCCAAAAACATTCAGTACTTC
>TRBJ1-5|TRBV19|NA|TRBD1
CASTGQGGSPQHF
TGTGCCAGTACCGGACAGGGGGGCAGCCCCCAGCATTTT
>TRBJ1-2|TRBV5-8|NA|TRBD1
CASSRDSNYGYTF
TGTGCCAGCAGTCGGGACAGCAACTATGGCTACACCTTC
>TRBJ2-5|TRBV7-8|NA|TRBD2
CASSFGLAGLKTQYF
TGTGCCAGCAGCTTTGGACTAGCGGGACTAAAGACCCAGTACTTC
>TRBJ1-1|TRBV5-4|NA|TRBD1
CASSRTGRTEAFF
TGTGCCAGCAGTAGGACAGGTCGCACTGAAGCTTTCTTT
>TRBJ2-2|TRBV9|NA|NA
CASSAQGGTTGELFF
TGTGCCAGCAGCGCGCAGGGCGGGACCACCGGGGAGCTGTTTTTT
>TRBJ2-2|TRBV19|NA|TRBD2
CASMRLAGYTGELFF
TGTGCCAGTATGAGACTAGCGGGATACACCGGGGAGCTGTTTTTT